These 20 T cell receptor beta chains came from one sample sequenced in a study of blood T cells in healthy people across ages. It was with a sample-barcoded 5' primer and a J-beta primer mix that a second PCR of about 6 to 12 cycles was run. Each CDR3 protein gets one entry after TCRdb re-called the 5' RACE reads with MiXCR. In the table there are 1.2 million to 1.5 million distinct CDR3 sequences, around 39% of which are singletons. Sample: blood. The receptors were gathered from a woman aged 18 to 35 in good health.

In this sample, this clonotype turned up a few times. CDR3 region: CASSTVGTSARETQYF. The CDR3 DNA reads TGTGCCAGCAGTACTGTCGGGACTAGCGCGCGAGAGACCCAGTACTTC. V is TRBV28 and J is TRBJ2-5; TRBD2 matches 10 bases. The CDR3 sequence is 16 residues long. CDR1 is MDHEN and CDR2 is SYDVKM in the germline V gene. Trimming took 5 bases from V and 4 from J; bases not matched to a gene: 10.

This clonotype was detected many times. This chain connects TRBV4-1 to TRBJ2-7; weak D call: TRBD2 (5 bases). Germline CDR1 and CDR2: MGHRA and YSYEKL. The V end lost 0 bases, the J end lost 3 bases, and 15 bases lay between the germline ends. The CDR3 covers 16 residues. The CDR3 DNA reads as TGCGCCAGCAGCCAAGAAAGTACGTCGGGGTTCTACGAGCAGTACTTC. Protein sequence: CASSQESTSGFYEQYF.

The DNA of the CDR3 is TGTGCCACCAGCAGAGATACGGGGGGCTACAATGAGCAGTACTTC. The encoded protein is CATSRDTGGYNEQYF. This chain joins TRBV15 and TRBJ2-7; tentatively, D is TRBD2 (7 bases). Trimming left V 0 bases short and J 7 bases short, with 16 bases between. Germline assignment: CDR1 LNHNV and CDR2 YYDKDF (reference sequence). This CDR3 has 15 residues.

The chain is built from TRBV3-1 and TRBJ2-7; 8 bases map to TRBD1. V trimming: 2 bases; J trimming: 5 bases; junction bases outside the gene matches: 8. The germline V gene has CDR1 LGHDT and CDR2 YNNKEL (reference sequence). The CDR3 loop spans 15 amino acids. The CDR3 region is CASSQYGQGKNEQYF. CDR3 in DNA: TGTGCCAGCAGCCAATACGGACAGGGAAAGAACGAGCAGTACTTC.

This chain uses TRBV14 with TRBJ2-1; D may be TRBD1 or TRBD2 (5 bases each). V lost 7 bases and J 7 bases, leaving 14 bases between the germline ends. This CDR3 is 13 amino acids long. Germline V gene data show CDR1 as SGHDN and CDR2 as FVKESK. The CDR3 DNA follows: TGTGCCAGCAACTGGGGGTTGGGGAATGAGCAGTTCTTC. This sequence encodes CASNWGLGNEQFF.

The CDR3 region is CASSPGYGTTNTEAFF. In DNA, the CDR3 is TGTGCCAGCAGCCCAGGGTATGGGACAACGAACACTGAAGCTTTCTTT. The J gene is TRBJ1-1, the V gene TRBV7-8, with D perhaps matching TRBD1 (6 bases). The germline CDR1 and CDR2 sequences are SGHVS and FQNEAQ. The length of the CDR3 is 16 residues. V was pared by 5 bases and J by 1 base, with 17 bases between.

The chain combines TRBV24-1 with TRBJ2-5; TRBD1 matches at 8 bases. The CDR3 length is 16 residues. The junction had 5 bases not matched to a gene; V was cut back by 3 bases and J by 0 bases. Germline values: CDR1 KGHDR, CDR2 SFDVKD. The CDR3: CATSDPGTGHQETQYF. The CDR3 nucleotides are TGTGCCACCAGTGATCCCGGGACAGGTCACCAAGAGACCCAGTACTTC.

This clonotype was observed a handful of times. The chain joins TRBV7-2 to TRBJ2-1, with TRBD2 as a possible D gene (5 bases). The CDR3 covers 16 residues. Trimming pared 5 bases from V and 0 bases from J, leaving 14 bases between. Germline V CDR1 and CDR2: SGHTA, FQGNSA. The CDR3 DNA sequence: TGTGCCAGCAGCGAGACTACTCCAAGCTCCTACAATGAGCAGTTCTTC. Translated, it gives CASSETTPSSYNEQFF.

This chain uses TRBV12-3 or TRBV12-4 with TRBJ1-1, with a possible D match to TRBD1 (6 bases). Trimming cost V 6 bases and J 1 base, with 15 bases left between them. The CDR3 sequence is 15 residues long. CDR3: CASSPLDRPNTEAFF. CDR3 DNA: TGTGCCAGCAGCCCGCTAGACAGGCCGAACACTGAAGCTTTCTTT.

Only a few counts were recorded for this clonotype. The CDR3 protein is CASSRGDMITDTQYF. DNA for the CDR3: TGCGCCAGCAGCCGGGGAGACATGATCACAGATACGCAGTATTTT. The chain uses TRBV5-1 and TRBJ2-3, with D maybe TRBD2 (5 bases). From germline, CDR1 is SGHRS and CDR2 YFSETQ. V was cut by 4 bases and J by 2 bases, with 14 bases left in between. The CDR3 length is 15 residues.

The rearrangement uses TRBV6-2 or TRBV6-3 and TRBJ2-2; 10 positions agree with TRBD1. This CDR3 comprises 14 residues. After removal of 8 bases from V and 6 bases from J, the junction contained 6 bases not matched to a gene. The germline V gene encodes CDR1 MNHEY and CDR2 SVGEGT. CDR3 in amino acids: CASHGQGVPGELFF. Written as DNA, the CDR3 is TGTGCCAGCCATGGACAGGGGGTTCCCGGGGAGCTGTTTTTT.

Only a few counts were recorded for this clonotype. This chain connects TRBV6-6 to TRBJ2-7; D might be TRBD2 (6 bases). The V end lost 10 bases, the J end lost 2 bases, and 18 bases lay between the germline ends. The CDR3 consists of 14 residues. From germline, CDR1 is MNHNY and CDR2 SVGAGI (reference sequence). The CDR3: CAISPGLTPYEQYF. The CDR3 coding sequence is TGTGCCATTTCACCGGGACTCACCCCCTACGAGCAGTACTTC.

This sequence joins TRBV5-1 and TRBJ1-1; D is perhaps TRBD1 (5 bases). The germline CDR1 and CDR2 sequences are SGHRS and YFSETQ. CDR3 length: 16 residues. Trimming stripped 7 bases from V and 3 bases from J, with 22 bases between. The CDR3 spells CASRLGANLLDTEAFF. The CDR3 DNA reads TGCGCCAGCCGACTCGGGGCCAACCTATTGGACACTGAAGCTTTCTTT. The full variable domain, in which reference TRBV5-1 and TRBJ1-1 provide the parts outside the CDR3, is KAGVTQTPRYLIKTRGQQVTLSCSPISGHRSVSWYQQTPGQGLQFLFEYFSETQRNKGNFPGRFSGRQFSNSRSEMNVSTLELGDSALYLCASRLGANLLDTEAFFGQGTRLTVV.

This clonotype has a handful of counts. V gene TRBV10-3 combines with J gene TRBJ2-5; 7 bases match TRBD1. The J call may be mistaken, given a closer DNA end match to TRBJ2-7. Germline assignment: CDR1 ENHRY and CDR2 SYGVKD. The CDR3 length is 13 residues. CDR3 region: CAIRSDRFNEQYF. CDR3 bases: TGTGCCATCAGGTCGGACAGGTTCAACGAGCAGTACTTC.

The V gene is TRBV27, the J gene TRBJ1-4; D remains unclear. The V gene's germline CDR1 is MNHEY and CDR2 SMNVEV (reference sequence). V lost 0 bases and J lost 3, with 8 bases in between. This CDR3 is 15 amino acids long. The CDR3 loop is CASSLSLHPNEKLFF. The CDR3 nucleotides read TGTGCCAGCAGTTTATCCCTCCACCCTAATGAAAAACTGTTTTTT. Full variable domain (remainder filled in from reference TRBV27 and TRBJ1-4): EAQVTQNPRYLITVTGKKLTVTCSQNMNHEYMSWYRQDPGLGLRQIYYSMNVEVTDKGDVPEGYKVSRKEKRNFPLILESPSPNQTSLYFCASSLSLHPNEKLFFGSGTQLSVL.

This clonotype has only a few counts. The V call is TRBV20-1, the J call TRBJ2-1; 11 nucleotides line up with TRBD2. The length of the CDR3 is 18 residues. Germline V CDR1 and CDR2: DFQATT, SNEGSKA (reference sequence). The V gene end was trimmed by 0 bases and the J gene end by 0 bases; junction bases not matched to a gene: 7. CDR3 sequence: CSARDFLAGGSSYNEQFF. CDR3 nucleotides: TGCAGTGCTAGAGATTTCCTAGCGGGAGGAAGCTCCTACAATGAGCAGTTCTTC.

CDR3 residues: CASSRIQGPNSPLHF. In DNA, the CDR3 is TGTGCCAGCAGCCGGATCCAAGGGCCAAATTCACCCCTCCACTTT. The chain recombines TRBV11-2 with TRBJ1-6, with D hard to call. Germline assignment: CDR1 SGHAT and CDR2 FQNNGV. V gave up 5 bases and J gave up 7 bases, with 15 bases separating them. The length of the CDR3 is 15 residues.

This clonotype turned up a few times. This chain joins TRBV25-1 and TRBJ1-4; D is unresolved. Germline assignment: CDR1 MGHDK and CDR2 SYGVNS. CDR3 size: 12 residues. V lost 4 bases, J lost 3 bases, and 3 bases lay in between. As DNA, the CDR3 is TGTGCCAGCAGTGGGGCTAATGAAAAACTGTTTTTT. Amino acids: CASSGANEKLFF.

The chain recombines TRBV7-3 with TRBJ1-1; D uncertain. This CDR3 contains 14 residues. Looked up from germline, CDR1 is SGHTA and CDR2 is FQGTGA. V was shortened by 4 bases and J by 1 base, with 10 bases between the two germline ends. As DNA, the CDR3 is TGTGCCAGCAGCTGGACGCCCGGGAACACTGAAGCTTTCTTT. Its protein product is CASSWTPGNTEAFF.

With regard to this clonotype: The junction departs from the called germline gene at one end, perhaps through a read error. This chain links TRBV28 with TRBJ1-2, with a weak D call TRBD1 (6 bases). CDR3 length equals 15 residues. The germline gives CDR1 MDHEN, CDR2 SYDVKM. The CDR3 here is CASSRGGGLSYGHTF. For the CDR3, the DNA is TGTGCCAGCAGTAGGGGGGGGGGACTGAGCTATGGCCACACCTTC.